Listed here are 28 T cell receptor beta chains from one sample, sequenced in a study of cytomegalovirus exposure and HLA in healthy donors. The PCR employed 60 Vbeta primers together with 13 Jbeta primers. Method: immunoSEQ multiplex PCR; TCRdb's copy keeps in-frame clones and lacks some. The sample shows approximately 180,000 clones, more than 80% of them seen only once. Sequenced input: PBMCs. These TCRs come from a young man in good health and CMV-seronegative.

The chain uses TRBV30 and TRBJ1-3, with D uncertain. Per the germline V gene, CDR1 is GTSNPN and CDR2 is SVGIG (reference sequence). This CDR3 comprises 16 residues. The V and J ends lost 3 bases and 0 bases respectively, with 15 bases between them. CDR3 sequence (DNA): TGTGCCTGGAGCGGCCTCGGGAGCTTCTCTGGAAACACCATATATTTT. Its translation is CAWSGLGSFSGNTIYF.

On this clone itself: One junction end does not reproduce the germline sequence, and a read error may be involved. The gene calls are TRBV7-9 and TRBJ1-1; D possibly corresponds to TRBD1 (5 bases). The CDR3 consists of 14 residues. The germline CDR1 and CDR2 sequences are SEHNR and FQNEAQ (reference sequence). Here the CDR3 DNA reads TGTTCCAGCAGCTCGCCCGACAGTTACACTGAAGCTTTCTTT. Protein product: CSSSSPDSYTEAFF.

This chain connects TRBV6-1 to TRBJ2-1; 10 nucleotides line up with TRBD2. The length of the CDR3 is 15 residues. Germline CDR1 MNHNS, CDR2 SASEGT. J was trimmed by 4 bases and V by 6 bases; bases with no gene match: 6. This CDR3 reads CASSQTSGAYNEQFF. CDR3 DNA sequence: TGTGCCAGCAGCCAAACTAGCGGGGCATACAATGAGCAGTTCTTC.

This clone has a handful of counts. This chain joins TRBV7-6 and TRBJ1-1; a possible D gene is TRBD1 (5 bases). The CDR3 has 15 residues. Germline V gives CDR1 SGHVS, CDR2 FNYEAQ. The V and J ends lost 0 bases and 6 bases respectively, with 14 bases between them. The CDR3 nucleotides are TGTGCCAGCAGCTTAGCGGGACGGGGGAGTTCTGAAGCTTTCTTT. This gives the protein CASSLAGRGSSEAFF.

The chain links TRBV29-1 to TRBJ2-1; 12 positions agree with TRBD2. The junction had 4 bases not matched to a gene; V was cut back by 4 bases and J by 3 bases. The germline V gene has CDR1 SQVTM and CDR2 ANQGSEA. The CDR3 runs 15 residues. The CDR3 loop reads CSVATSGGLYNEQFF. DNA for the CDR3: TGCAGCGTTGCGACTAGCGGGGGACTCTACAATGAGCAGTTCTTC.

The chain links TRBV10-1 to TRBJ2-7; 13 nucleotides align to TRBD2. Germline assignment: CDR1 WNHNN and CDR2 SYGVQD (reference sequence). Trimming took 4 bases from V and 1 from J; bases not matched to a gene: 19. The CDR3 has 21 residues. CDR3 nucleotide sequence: TGCGCCAGCAGTGCGTTGACTCAGCCAGTAACTAGCGGGAGGGCTTCCTACGAGCAGTACTTC. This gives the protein CASSALTQPVTSGRASYEQYF.

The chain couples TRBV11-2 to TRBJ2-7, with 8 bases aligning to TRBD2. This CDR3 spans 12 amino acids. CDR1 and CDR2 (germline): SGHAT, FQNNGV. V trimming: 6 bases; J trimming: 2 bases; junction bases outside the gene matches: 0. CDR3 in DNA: TGTGCCAGCAGGGGACTAGCCTACGAGCAGTACTTC. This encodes CASRGLAYEQYF.

CDR3 region: CASSRATGSRTEAFF. CDR3 bases: TGCGCCAGCTCCAGGGCTACAGGGTCGAGAACTGAAGCTTTCTTT. V and J are TRBV10-1 and TRBJ1-1; weak D call: TRBD1 (6 bases). The CDR3 runs to 15 residues. V lost 8 bases and J 5 bases, leaving 21 bases between the germline ends. Germline assignment: CDR1 WNHNN and CDR2 SYGVQD (reference sequence).

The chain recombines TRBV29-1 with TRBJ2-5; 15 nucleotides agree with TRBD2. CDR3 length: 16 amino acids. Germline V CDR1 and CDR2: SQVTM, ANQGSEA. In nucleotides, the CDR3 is TGCAGTACTGGCGGACTAGCGGGAGGGCCTCGGGAGACCCAGTACTTC. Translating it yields CSTGGLAGGPRETQYF. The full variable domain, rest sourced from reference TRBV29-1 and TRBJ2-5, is SAVISQKPSRDICQRGTSLTIQCQVDSQVTMMFWYRQQPGQSLTLIATANQGSEATYESGFVIDKFPISRPNLTFSTLTVSNMSPEDSSIYLCSTGGLAGGPRETQYFGPGTRLLVL.

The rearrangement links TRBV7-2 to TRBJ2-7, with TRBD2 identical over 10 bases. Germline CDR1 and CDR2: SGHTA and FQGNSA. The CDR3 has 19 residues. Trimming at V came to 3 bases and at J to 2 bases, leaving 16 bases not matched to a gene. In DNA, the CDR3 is TGTGCCAGCAGCTTCCCCCCCGAAGCTAGCGGGAGCCAACCCTACGAGCAGTACTTC. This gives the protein CASSFPPEASGSQPYEQYF.

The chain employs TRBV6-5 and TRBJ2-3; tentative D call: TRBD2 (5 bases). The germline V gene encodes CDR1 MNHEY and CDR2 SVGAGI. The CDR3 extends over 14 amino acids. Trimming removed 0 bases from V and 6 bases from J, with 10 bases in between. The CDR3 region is CASSYSVGADTQYF. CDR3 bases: TGTGCCAGCAGTTACTCGGTGGGAGCGGATACGCAGTATTTT.

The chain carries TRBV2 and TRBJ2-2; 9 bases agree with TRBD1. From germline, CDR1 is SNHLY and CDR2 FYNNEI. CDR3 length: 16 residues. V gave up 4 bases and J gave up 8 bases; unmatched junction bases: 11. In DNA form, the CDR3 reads TGTGCCAGCAGTGGTCTGGGACAGGGTCTTACTGGGGAGCTGTTTTTT. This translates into CASSGLGQGLTGELFF.

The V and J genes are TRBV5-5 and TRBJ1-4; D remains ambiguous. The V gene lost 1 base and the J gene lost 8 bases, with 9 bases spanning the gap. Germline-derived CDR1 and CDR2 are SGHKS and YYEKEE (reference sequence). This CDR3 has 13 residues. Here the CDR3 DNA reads TGTGCCAGCAGCTTGAGACTGAGCGAAAAACTGTTTTTT. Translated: CASSLRLSEKLFF. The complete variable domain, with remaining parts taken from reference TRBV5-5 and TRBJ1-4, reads DAGVTQSPTHLIKTRGQQVTLRCSPISGHKSVSWYQQVLGQGPQFIFQYYEKEERGRGNFPDRFSARQFPNYSSELNVNALLLGDSALYLCASSLRLSEKLFFGSGTQLSVL.

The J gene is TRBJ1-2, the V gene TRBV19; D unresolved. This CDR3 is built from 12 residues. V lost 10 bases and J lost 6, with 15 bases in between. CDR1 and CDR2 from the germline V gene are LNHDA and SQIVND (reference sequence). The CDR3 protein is CANSLTFHGYTF. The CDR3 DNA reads TGTGCCAACTCGTTGACATTCCATGGCTACACCTTC.

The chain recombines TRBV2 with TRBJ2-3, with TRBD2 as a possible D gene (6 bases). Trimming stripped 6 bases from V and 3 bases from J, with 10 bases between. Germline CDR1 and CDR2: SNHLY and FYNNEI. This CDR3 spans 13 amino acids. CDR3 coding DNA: TGTGCCAGCAGGAGGGCGGGAACAGATACGCAGTATTTT. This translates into CASRRAGTDTQYF.

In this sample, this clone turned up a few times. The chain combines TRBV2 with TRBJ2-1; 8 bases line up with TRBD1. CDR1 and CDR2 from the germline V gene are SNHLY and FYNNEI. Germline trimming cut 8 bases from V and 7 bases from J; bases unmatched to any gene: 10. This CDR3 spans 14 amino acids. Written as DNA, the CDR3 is TGTGCCAGCTTCTCGGGCAGGGGGCTGAATGAGCAGTTCTTC. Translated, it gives CASFSGRGLNEQFF.

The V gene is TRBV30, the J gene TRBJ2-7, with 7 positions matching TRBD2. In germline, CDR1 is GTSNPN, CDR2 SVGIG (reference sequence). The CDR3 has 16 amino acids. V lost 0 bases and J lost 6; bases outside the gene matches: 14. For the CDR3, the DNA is TGTGCCTGGAGTGTAGGTCAGTTTGCGGGAGAGGGCGAGCAGTACTTC. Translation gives CAWSVGQFAGEGEQYF.

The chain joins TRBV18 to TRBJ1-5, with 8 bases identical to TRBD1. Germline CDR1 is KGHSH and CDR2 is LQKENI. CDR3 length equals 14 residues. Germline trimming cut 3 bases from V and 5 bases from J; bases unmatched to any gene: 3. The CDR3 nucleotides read TGTGCCAGCTCACCCGCAGGGGGCTATCAGCCCCAGCATTTT. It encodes CASSPAGGYQPQHF.

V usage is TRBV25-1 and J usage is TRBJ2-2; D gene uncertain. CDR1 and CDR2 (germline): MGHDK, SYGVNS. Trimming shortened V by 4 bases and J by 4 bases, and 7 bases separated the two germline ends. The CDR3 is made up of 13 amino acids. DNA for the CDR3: TGTGCCAGCAGTGCCACTTCCACCGGGGAGCTGTTTTTT. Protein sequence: CASSATSTGELFF.

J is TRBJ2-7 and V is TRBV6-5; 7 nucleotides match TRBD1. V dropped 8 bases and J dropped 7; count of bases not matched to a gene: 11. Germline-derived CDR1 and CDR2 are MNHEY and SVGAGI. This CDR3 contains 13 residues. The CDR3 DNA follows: TGTGCCAGCGGACCTCGACAGGGATGGGAGCAGTACTTC. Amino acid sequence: CASGPRQGWEQYF.

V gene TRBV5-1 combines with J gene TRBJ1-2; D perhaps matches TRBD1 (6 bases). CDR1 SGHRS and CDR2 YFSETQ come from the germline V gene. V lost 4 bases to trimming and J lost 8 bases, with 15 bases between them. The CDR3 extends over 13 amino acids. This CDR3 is CASSTTGTGGYTF. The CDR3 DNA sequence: TGCGCCAGCAGCACCACAGGGACGGGCGGCTACACCTTC. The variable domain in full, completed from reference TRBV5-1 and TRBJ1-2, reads KAGVTQTPRYLIKTRGQQVTLSCSPISGHRSVSWYQQTPGQGLQFLFEYFSETQRNKGNFPGRFSGRQFSNSRSEMNVSTLELGDSALYLCASSTTGTGGYTFGSGTRLTVV.

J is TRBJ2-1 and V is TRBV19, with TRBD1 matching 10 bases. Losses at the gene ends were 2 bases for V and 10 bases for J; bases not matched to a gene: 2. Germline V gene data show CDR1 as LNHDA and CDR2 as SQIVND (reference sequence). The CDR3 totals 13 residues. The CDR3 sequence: CASSIQTGGEQFF. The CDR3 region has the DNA TGTGCCAGTAGTATACAGACAGGGGGCGAGCAGTTCTTC. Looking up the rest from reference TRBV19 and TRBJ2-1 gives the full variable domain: DGGITQSPKYLFRKEGQNVTLSCEQNLNHDAMYWYRQDPGQGLRLIYYSQIVNDFQKGDIAEGYSVSREKKESFPLTVTSAQKNPTAFYLCASSIQTGGEQFFGPGTRLTVL.

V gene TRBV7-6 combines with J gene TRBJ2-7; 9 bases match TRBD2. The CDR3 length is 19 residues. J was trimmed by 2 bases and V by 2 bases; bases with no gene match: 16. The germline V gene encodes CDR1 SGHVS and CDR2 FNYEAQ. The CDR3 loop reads CASSLLFGGVSGGAYEQYF. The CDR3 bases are TGTGCCAGCAGCTTACTCTTTGGTGGTGTTAGCGGGGGAGCCTACGAGCAGTACTTC.

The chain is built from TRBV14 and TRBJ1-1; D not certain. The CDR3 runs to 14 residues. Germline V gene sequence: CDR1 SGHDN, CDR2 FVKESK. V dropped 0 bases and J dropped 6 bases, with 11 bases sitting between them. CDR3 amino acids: CASSQELSSAEAFF. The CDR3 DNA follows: TGTGCCAGCAGCCAAGAACTTTCGTCGGCTGAAGCTTTCTTT.

The CDR3 here is CASSPPSGTGTYEQYF. The CDR3 DNA sequence: TGTGCCAGCTCTCCCCCCTCTGGGACAGGTACCTACGAGCAGTACTTC. V and J are TRBV18 and TRBJ2-7, with TRBD1 matching over 8 bases. The length of the CDR3 is 16 residues. CDR1 is KGHSH, CDR2 LQKENI, per germline. The trim removed 6 bases at V and 2 bases at J, leaving 12 bases unmatched.

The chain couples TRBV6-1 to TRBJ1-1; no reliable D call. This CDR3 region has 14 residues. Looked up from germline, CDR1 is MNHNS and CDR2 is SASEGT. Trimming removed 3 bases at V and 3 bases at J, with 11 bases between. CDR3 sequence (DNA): TGTGCCAGCAGTGAGGTGGATGAGGACACTGAAGCTTTCTTT. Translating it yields CASSEVDEDTEAFF.

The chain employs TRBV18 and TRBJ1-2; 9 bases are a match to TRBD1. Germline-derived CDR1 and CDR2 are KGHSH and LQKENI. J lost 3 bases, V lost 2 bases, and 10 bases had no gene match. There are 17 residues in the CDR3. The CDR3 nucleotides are TGTGCCAGCTCACCATCTAACAGGGGGCGGAGGGACTATGGCTACACCTTC. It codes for CASSPSNRGRRDYGYTF.

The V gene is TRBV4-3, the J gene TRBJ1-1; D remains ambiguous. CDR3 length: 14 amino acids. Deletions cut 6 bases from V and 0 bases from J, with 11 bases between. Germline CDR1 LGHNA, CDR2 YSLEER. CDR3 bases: TGCGCCAGCAGGTCGAGCATCGTGAACACTGAAGCTTTCTTT. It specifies CASRSSIVNTEAFF.